The 31 T cell receptor beta chains below come from one sample, sequenced in a study of cytomegalovirus exposure and HLA in healthy donors. Primers: 60 Vbeta forward and 13 Jbeta reverse. Only in-frame clones appear in the TCRdb table, and some are missing; sequencing was by immunoSEQ multiplex PCR. The sample gives more than 150,000 clones, just under 80% of which show up once; 6.5% to 8.5% is in the top ten. The sequenced sample consisted of PBMCs. The receptors stem from a middle-aged woman in good health and CMV-seropositive.

Only one count was recorded for this clone. The V gene is TRBV23-1, the J gene TRBJ2-2; 11 nucleotides line up with TRBD2. TRBV23-1 is identified as an open reading frame with a role that is uncertain. J gave up 2 bases and V 4 bases, and 3 bases lay outside the gene matches. This CDR3 contains 16 residues. The CDR3: CASSPTSGGNTGELFF. The CDR3 bases are TGCGCCAGCAGTCCCACTAGCGGGGGTAACACCGGGGAGCTGTTTTTT.

This clone has only a few counts. This chain connects TRBV27 to TRBJ1-5; 7 bases map to TRBD1. CDR1 MNHEY and CDR2 SMNVEV come from the germline V gene (reference sequence). The CDR3 length is 16 residues. The V segment lost 4 bases and the J segment 5 bases; nucleotides outside the gene matches: 11. The CDR3 reads CASSSNNRGIHQPQHF. The DNA for the CDR3 is TGTGCCAGCAGTTCCAACAACAGGGGAATTCATCAGCCCCAGCATTTT.

As regards this clone: The junction shows a germline mismatch at one end, possibly a read error. V is TRBV2 and J is TRBJ2-7; 8 nucleotides align to TRBD2. This CDR3 is built from 12 residues. CDR1 is SNHLY, CDR2 FYNNEI, per germline. In DNA form, the CDR3 reads TGTGCCAGCAGTGATGAGGAGCGGGGGAACACCTTC. It specifies CASSDEERGNTF. The full variable domain, rest sourced from reference TRBV2 and TRBJ2-7, is EPEVTQTPSHQVTQMGQEVILRCVPISNHLYFYWYRQILGQKVEFLVSFYNNEISEKSEIFDDQFSVERPDGSNFTLKIRSTKLEDSAMYFCASSDEERGNTFGPGTRLTVT.

V gene TRBV30 combines with J gene TRBJ1-1, with 7 nucleotides matching TRBD1. The CDR3 extends over 15 amino acids. V was clipped by 1 base and J by 0 bases; unmatched bases: 5. Germline V gives CDR1 GTSNPN, CDR2 SVGIG (reference sequence). The CDR3 DNA reads as TGTGCCTGGAGTGGAGGGACAGCATTGAACACTGAAGCTTTCTTT. Protein product: CAWSGGTALNTEAFF.

V gene TRBV9 combines with J gene TRBJ2-7; the D gene is possibly TRBD2 (6 bases). Looked up from germline, CDR1 is SGDLS and CDR2 is YYNGEE. The CDR3 is 13 amino acids. V was pared by 3 bases and J by 4 bases, with 11 bases between. CDR3 protein: CASSEGLGYEQYF. The CDR3 bases are TGTGCCAGCAGCGAGGGACTCGGGTACGAGCAGTACTTC.

This sequence joins TRBV18 and TRBJ1-3; a weak D match, TRBD1 (6 bases). V was trimmed by 3 bases and J by 2 bases, leaving 14 bases between them. Germline CDR1 is KGHSH and CDR2 is LQKENI. The CDR3 contains 16 residues. CDR3 sequence (DNA): TGTGCCAGCTCACCTAAGACAGGTAGCACTGGAAACACCATATATTTT. This codes for CASSPKTGSTGNTIYF.

The CDR3 region has the DNA TGTGCCAGCAGTAGTGACAGGGGGCGCGATAGTGGCTACACCTTC. Translating gives CASSSDRGRDSGYTF. The chain links TRBV6-5 to TRBJ1-2, with 10 bases matching TRBD1. The CDR3 contains 15 residues. The trim removed 5 bases at V and 7 bases at J, leaving 10 bases unmatched. Germline values: CDR1 MNHEY, CDR2 SVGAGI.

V is TRBV4-2 and J is TRBJ2-3, with a weak D call TRBD2 (6 bases). V lost 0 bases and J lost 2, with 15 bases in between. The CDR3 runs 17 residues. Germline-derived CDR1 and CDR2 are LGHNA and YNFKEQ. The CDR3 DNA follows: TGTGCCAGCAGCCAAGATAAGTCGGGGGACCACACAGATACGCAGTATTTT. Translation: CASSQDKSGDHTDTQYF.

The V call is TRBV4-3, the J call TRBJ1-1, with D possibly matching TRBD1 (6 bases). Germline V gene data show CDR1 as LGHNA and CDR2 as YSLEER. Deletions cut 3 bases from V and 7 bases from J, with 15 bases between. This CDR3 has 14 residues. The CDR3 sequence is CASSHTTGNGEAFF. In nucleotides, the CDR3 is TGCGCCAGCAGCCATACTACAGGGAATGGTGAAGCTTTCTTT.

This clone was observed a handful of times. V usage is TRBV7-8 and J usage is TRBJ2-7; 11 nucleotides match TRBD1. The trim removed 4 bases at V and 3 bases at J, leaving 8 bases unmatched. The CDR3 is made up of 16 amino acids. Germline lookup yields CDR1 SGHVS and CDR2 FQNEAQ. The CDR3, as DNA: TGTGCCAGCAGCTCCAGAAGGGACAGGGGGTTCTACGAGCAGTACTTC. Its protein product is CASSSRRDRGFYEQYF.

CDR3 region: CASSRDRVGEKLFF. The DNA of the CDR3 is TGTGCCAGCAGCAGAGACAGGGTGGGTGAAAAACTGTTTTTT. The V and J genes are TRBV7-6 and TRBJ1-4; 7 bases align to TRBD1. CDR3 size: 14 residues. V lost 5 bases to trimming and J lost 7 bases; unmatched junction nucleotides: 7. Germline assignment: CDR1 SGHVS and CDR2 FNYEAQ.

The chain carries TRBV5-1 and TRBJ2-7, with TRBD1 identical over 8 bases. Germline CDR1 is SGHRS and CDR2 is YFSETQ. The V and J ends lost 4 bases and 0 bases, in that order; junction bases with no gene match: 9. This CDR3 has 16 amino acids. The CDR3 here is CASSPGTGRGSYEQYF. The CDR3 nucleotides are TGCGCCAGCAGCCCAGGGACAGGACGAGGCTCCTACGAGCAGTACTTC.

The chain uses TRBV4-2 and TRBJ1-6; D uncertain. The CDR3 is 13 amino acids. Trimming pared 6 bases from V and 10 bases from J, leaving 13 bases between. The germline V gene has CDR1 LGHNA and CDR2 YNFKEQ. The CDR3 DNA is TGTGCCAGCAGGGCAGGTTCTTCCTCACCCCTCCACTTT. Amino acid sequence: CASRAGSSSPLHF.

The gene calls are TRBV30 and TRBJ1-2; unclear D gene. V lost 5 bases and J 8 bases, leaving 21 bases between the germline ends. The CDR3 is 14 amino acids. Per germline, CDR1 GTSNPN and CDR2 SVGIG (reference sequence). The DNA of the CDR3 is TGTGCCTGGTCCTTGGACGGCGCCGGGAGAGGCTACACCTTC. Amino acid sequence: CAWSLDGAGRGYTF.

This clone was counted a few times. The V call is TRBV6-1, the J call TRBJ1-1; D is uncertain. V lost 5 bases and J lost 4, with 11 bases in between. Germline V gene lookup returns CDR1 MNHNS and CDR2 SASEGT. The CDR3 is 13 amino acids. The CDR3 nucleotides read TGTGCCAGCAGTACGACCCGGAGCACTGAAGCTTTCTTT. As protein: CASSTTRSTEAFF.

The genes are TRBV19 and TRBJ2-7; TRBD2 agrees at 8 bases. The CDR3 covers 18 residues. The V gene end was trimmed by 0 bases and the J gene end by 4 bases; junction bases not matched to a gene: 14. Germline CDR1 reads LNHDA; CDR2 reads SQIVND (reference sequence). The DNA of the CDR3 is TGTGCCAGTAGTATAGACGCTCCCTCGGTAGCGGGGAGATACGAGCAGTACTTC. Encoded protein: CASSIDAPSVAGRYEQYF.

This rearrangement joins TRBV9 to TRBJ1-1, with a tentative D call TRBD1 (5 bases). Germline lookup yields CDR1 SGDLS and CDR2 YYNGEE. Trimming took off 0 bases at V and 0 bases at J, with 9 bases between the two ends. This CDR3 spans 15 amino acids. The CDR3, as DNA: TGTGCCAGCAGCGTAGGTGGACAAATGAACACTGAAGCTTTCTTT. This gives the protein CASSVGGQMNTEAFF.

This clone was detected a few times. The gene calls are TRBV25-1 and TRBJ2-7; D gene uncertain. Trimming left V 10 bases short and J 6 bases short, with 10 bases between. This CDR3 has 10 residues. The germline CDR1 and CDR2 sequences are MGHDK and SYGVNS. The CDR3 DNA sequence: TGTGCCACCCAAGAGGTCGAGCAGTACTTC. Protein product: CATQEVEQYF.

The V call is TRBV5-5, the J call TRBJ1-2; weak D call: TRBD1 (6 bases). The V and J ends lost 7 bases and 2 bases respectively, with 21 bases between them. Per germline, CDR1 SGHKS and CDR2 YYEKEE (reference sequence). The CDR3 sequence is 16 residues long. This chain's CDR3 is CASHPFQTGGNYGYTF. The DNA for the CDR3 is TGTGCCAGCCACCCTTTCCAGACAGGCGGAAACTATGGCTACACCTTC.

There are a few counts of this clone. The chain joins TRBV5-1 to TRBJ2-2; 8 bases map to TRBD2. The CDR3 is 16 amino acids. The V segment lost 3 bases and the J segment 1 base; nucleotides outside the gene matches: 5. Germline CDR1 SGHRS, CDR2 YFSETQ. DNA of the CDR3: TGCGCCAGCAGCTCTCGGGGGGGCCGGAACACCGGGGAGCTGTTTTTT. It translates to CASSSRGGRNTGELFF.

This clone has just a few counts. The chain recombines TRBV6-1 with TRBJ1-3; 10 bases are a match to TRBD1. Trimming at V came to 5 bases and at J to 8 bases, leaving 6 bases not matched to a gene. The CDR3 consists of 14 residues. Germline CDR1 is MNHNS and CDR2 is SASEGT. CDR3 region: CASSLRDRGHTIYF. The CDR3 coding sequence is TGTGCCAGCAGTTTAAGAGACAGGGGGCACACCATATATTTT.

V gene TRBV5-1 combines with J gene TRBJ2-3; a possible D gene is TRBD2 (6 bases). V lost 1 base to trimming and J lost 6 bases, with 15 bases between them. CDR1 is SGHRS, CDR2 YFSETQ, per germline. The CDR3 has 15 residues. This CDR3 is CASSLNGAGRDTQYF. CDR3 sequence (DNA): TGCGCCAGCAGCTTGAACGGGGCGGGGAGGGATACGCAGTATTTT.

J is TRBJ2-7 and V is TRBV20-1, with TRBD1 as a possible D gene (5 bases). CDR1 and CDR2 (germline): DFQATT, SNEGSKA (reference sequence). The length of the CDR3 is 11 residues. V lost 5 bases and J 6 bases, leaving 11 bases between the germline ends. The CDR3 sequence is CSAFRGSEQYF. DNA for the CDR3: TGCAGTGCTTTTAGGGGCAGCGAGCAGTACTTC.

The chain couples TRBV5-1 to TRBJ2-5, with no clear D. Germline values: CDR1 SGHRS, CDR2 YFSETQ. V dropped 1 base and J dropped 4 bases, with 8 bases sitting between them. The CDR3 covers 13 residues. The CDR3 region is CASSLYERETQYF. CDR3 DNA sequence: TGCGCCAGCAGCTTGTACGAGCGAGAGACCCAGTACTTC.

The J gene is TRBJ1-6, the V gene TRBV9; D might be TRBD1 (6 bases). This CDR3 comprises 16 residues. The germline V gene has CDR1 SGDLS and CDR2 YYNGEE. V was clipped by 3 bases and J by 7 bases, with 17 bases between them. The CDR3 sequence is CASSDLRGGGNSPLHF. The CDR3 DNA reads as TGTGCCAGCAGCGACCTGCGGGGAGGGGGAAATTCACCCCTCCACTTT.

The chain couples TRBV6-4 to TRBJ2-2; 10 positions match TRBD2. The CDR3 contains 16 residues. From germline, CDR1 is MRHNA and CDR2 SNTAGT. V was pared by 6 bases and J by 4 bases, with 8 bases of the junction left unmatched. Written as DNA, the CDR3 is TGTGCCAGCAGAGGAAGCGGGGGGGCGTTCACCGGGGAGCTGTTTTTT. This sequence encodes CASRGSGGAFTGELFF.

As regards this clone: A read error may account for a junction end that differs from germline. This chain joins TRBV19 and TRBJ1-1, with 8 bases lining up with TRBD1. There are 16 residues in the CDR3. CDR1 LNHDA and CDR2 SQIVND come from the germline V gene (reference sequence). CDR3 loop: CACSKGRTGPNTEAFF. CDR3 coding DNA: TGTGCCTGTAGTAAGGGGCGGACAGGGCCGAACACTGAAGCTTTCTTT.

The chain uses TRBV5-6 and TRBJ1-6, with a weak D call TRBD1 (5 bases). CDR3 size: 15 residues. V lost 0 bases and J lost 10, with 14 bases in between. Germline-derived CDR1 and CDR2 are SGHDT and YYEEEE. Here the CDR3 DNA reads TGTGCCAGCAGCTTGGTCCAGGGCGCCAACTCACCCCTCCACTTT. Its protein is CASSLVQGANSPLHF.

The V call is TRBV2, the J call TRBJ2-1, with TRBD1 identical over 7 bases. The CDR3 totals 12 residues. The germline V gene has CDR1 SNHLY and CDR2 FYNNEI. V dropped 11 bases and J dropped 4; count of bases not matched to a gene: 5. The CDR3 DNA reads TGTGCCGGGACAGACACTTACAATGAGCAGTTCTTC. Translation: CAGTDTYNEQFF.

V is TRBV15 and J is TRBJ1-2; D uncertain. Germline CDR1 is LNHNV and CDR2 is YYDKDF (reference sequence). The CDR3 length is 13 residues. Trimming removed 5 bases from V and 2 bases from J, with 9 bases in between. CDR3 bases: TGTGCCACCAGCCCAACTGAGAACTATGGCTACACCTTC. Its translation: CATSPTENYGYTF.

The rearrangement links TRBV6-6 to TRBJ1-2; TRBD1 might be the D (5 bases). The CDR3 is made up of 12 amino acids. Germline V CDR1 and CDR2: MNHNY, SVGAGI (reference sequence). Trimming shortened V by 7 bases and J by 2 bases, and 8 bases separated the two germline ends. The CDR3, as DNA: TGTGCCAGCACTGACAGAAACTATGGCTACACCTTC. Protein: CASTDRNYGYTF.